This T cell receptor beta chain came from a study of control samples from healthy donors and cancer patients. V dropped 6 bases and J dropped 2; count of bases not matched to a gene: 6. The germline V gene encodes CDR1 MNHEY and CDR2 SVGAGI. The CDR3 is made up of 15 amino acids. The protocol was immunoSEQ multiplex PCR, while the TCRdb copy is restricted to in-frame clones and leaves out a portion. The sample records approximately 69,000 clones, approximately 90% being singletons. The V and J genes are TRBV6-5 and TRBJ2-2; 7 nucleotides line up with TRBD1. The specimen sequenced was PBMCs. The TCR originated in a man aged 60 to 69 with colorectal cancer. The CDR3 bases are TGTGCCAGCAGCCAGGGGACAGCCAACACCGGGGAGCTGTTTTTT. Protein product: CASSQGTANTGELFF.